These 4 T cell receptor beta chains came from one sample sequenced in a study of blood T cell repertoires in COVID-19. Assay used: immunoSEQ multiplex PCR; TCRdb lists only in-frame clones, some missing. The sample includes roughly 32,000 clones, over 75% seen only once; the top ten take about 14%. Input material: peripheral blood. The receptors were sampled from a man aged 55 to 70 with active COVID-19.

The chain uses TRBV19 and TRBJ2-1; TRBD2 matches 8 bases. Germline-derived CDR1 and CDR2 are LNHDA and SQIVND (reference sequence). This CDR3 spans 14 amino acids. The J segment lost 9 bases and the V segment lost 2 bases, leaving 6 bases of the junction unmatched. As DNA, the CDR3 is TGTGCCAGTAGTATAATGCGGGAGGAGGGTGAGCAGTTCTTC. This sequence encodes CASSIMREEGEQFF. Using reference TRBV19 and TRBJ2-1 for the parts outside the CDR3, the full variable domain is DGGITQSPKYLFRKEGQNVTLSCEQNLNHDAMYWYRQDPGQGLRLIYYSQIVNDFQKGDIAEGYSVSREKKESFPLTVTSAQKNPTAFYLCASSIMREEGEQFFGPGTRLTVL.

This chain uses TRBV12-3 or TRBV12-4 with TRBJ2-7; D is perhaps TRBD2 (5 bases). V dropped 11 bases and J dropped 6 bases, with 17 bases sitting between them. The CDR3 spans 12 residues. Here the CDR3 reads CARAPEVFEQYF. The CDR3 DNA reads TGTGCCCGAGCCCCGGAGGTTTTCGAGCAGTACTTC.

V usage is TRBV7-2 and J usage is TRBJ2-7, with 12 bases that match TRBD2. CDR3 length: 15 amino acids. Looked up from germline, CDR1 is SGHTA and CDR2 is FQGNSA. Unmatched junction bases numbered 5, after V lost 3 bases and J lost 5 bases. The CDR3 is CASSFRLAGVHEQYF. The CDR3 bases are TGTGCCAGCAGCTTTCGACTAGCGGGAGTCCACGAGCAGTACTTC. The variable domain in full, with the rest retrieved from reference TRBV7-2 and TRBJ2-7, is GAGVSQSPSNKVTEKGKDVELRCDPISGHTALYWYRQSLGQGLEFLIYFQGNSAPDKSGLPSDRFSAERTGGSVSTLTIQRTQQEDSAVYLCASSFRLAGVHEQYFGPGTRLTVT.

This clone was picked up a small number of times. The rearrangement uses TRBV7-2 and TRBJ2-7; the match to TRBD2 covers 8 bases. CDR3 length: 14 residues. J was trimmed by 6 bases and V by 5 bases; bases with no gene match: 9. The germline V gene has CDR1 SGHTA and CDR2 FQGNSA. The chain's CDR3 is CASSQNGGASEQYF. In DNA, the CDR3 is TGTGCCAGCAGCCAAAACGGGGGGGCCTCCGAGCAGTACTTC.